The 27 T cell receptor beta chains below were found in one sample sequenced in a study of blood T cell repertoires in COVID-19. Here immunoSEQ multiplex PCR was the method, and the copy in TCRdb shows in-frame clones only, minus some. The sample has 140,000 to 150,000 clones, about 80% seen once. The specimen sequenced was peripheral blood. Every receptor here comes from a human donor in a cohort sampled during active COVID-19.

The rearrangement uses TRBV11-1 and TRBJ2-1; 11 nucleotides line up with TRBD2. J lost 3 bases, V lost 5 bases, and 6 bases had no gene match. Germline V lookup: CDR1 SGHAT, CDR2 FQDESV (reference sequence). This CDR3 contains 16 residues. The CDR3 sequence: CASSIGTSGLYNEQFF. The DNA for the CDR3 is TGTGCCAGCAGCATCGGGACTAGCGGACTCTACAATGAGCAGTTCTTC.

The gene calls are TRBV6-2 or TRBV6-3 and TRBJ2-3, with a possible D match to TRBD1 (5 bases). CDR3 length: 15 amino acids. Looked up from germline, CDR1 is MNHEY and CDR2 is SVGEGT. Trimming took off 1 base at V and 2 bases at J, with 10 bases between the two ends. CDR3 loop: CASSYLQGTTDTQYF. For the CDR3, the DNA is TGTGCCAGCAGTTACTTGCAGGGTACCACAGATACGCAGTATTTT.

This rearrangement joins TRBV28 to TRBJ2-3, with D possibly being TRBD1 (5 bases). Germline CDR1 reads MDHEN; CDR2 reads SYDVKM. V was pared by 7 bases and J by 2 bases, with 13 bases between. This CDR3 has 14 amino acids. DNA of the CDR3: TGTGCCAGCATCAAGGGGTATTCCACAGATACGCAGTATTTT. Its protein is CASIKGYSTDTQYF. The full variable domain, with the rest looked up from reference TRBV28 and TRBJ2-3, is DVKVTQSSRYLVKRTGEKVFLECVQDMDHENMFWYRQDPGLGLRLIYFSYDVKMKEKGDIPEGYSVSREKKERFSLILESASTNQTSMYLCASIKGYSTDTQYFGPGTRLTVL.

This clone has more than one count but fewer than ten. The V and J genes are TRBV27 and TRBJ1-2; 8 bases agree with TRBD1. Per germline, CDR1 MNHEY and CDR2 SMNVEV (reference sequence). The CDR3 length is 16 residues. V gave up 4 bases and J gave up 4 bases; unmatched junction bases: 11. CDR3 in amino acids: CASSYSGQGNFYGYTF. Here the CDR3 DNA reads TGTGCCAGCAGTTACTCCGGACAGGGAAATTTCTATGGCTACACCTTC.

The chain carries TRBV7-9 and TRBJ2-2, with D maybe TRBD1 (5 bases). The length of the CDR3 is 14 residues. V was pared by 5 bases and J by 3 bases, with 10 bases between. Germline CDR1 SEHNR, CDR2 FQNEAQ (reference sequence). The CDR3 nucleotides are TGTGCCAGCAGCCCTAAAGGGGACACCGGGGAGCTGTTTTTT. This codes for CASSPKGDTGELFF.

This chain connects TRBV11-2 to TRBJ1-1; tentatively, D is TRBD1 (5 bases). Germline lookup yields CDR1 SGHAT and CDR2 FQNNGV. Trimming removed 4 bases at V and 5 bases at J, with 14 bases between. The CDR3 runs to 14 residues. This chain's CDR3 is CASSSGFLYTEAFF. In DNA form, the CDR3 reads TGTGCCAGCAGCTCAGGGTTTTTATATACTGAAGCTTTCTTT.

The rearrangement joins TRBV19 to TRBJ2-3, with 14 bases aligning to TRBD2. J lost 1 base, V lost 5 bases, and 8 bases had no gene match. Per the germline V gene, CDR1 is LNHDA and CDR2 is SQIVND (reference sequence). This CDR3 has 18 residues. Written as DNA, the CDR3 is TGTGCCAGTAGTTTCGGGACTAGCGGGAGAGGAGGCACAGATACGCAGTATTTT. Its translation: CASSFGTSGRGGTDTQYF.

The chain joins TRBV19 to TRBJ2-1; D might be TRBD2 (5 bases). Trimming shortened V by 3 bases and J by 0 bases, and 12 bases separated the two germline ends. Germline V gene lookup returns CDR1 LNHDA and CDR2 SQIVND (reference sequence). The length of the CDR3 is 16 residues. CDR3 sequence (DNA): TGTGCCAGTAGTATGCCTGCGCGGGCCTCCTACAATGAGCAGTTCTTC. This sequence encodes CASSMPARASYNEQFF.

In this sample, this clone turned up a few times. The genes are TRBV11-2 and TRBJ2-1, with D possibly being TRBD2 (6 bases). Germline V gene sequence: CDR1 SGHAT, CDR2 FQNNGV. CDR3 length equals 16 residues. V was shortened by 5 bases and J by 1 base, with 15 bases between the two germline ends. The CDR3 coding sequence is TGTGCCAGCAGCGGAGGAGGGATAGGGTCCTACAATGAGCAGTTCTTC. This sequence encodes CASSGGGIGSYNEQFF.

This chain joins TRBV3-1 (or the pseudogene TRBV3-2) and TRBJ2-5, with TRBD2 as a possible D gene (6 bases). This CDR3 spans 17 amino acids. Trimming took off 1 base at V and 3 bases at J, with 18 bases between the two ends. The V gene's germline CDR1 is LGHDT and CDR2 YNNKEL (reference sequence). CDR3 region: CASSQGRSRDGEETQYF. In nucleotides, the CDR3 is TGTGCCAGCAGCCAAGGTCGCTCGCGGGATGGAGAAGAGACCCAGTACTTC.

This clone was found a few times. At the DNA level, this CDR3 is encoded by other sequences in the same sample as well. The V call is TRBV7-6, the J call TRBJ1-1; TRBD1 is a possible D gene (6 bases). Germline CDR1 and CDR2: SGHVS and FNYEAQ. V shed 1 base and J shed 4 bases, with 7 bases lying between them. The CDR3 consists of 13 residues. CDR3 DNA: TGTGCCAGCAGCTTAGGAGGGGGCACTGAAGCTTTCTTT. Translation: CASSLGGGTEAFF.

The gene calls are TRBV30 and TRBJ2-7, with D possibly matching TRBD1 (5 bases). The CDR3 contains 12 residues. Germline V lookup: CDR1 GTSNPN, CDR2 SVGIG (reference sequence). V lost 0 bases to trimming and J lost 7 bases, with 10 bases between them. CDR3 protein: CAWSVLGDEQYV. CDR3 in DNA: TGTGCCTGGAGTGTTCTAGGGGATGAGCAGTACGTC.

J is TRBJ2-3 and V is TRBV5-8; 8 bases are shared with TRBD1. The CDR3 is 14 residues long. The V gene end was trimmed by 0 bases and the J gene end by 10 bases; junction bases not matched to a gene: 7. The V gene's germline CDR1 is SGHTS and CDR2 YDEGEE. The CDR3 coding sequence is TGTGCCAGCAGCTTGGCCAGGGGGCTTGTCCCGCAGTATTTT. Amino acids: CASSLARGLVPQYF.

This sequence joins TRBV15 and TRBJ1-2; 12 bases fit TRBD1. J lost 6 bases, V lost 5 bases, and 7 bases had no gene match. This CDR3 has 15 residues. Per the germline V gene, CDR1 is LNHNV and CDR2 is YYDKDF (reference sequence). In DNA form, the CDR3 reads TGTGCCACCAGCCCCCGGGACAGGGGGCCCAATGGCTACACCTTC. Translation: CATSPRDRGPNGYTF.

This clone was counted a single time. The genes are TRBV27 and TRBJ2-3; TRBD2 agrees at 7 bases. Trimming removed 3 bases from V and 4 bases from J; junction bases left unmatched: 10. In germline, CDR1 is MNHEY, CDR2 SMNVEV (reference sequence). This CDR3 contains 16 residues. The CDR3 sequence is CASSFTDAGEADTQYF. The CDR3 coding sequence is TGTGCCAGCAGTTTTACTGACGCGGGAGAGGCAGATACGCAGTATTTT.

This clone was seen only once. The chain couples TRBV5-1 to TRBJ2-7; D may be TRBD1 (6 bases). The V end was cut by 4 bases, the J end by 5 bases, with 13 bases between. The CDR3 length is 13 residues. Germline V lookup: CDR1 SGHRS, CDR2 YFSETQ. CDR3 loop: CASSGIKGDEQYF. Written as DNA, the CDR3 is TGCGCCAGCAGCGGAATAAAGGGGGACGAGCAGTACTTC.

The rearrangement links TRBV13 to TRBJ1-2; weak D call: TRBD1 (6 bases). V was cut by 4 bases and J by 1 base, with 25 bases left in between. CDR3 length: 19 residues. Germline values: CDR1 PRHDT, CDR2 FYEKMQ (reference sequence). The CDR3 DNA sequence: TGTGCCAGCAGCTCCCACTTAGGTTCAGGGGTTGGGGTTAACTATGGCTACACCTTC. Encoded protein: CASSSHLGSGVGVNYGYTF.

CDR3 loop: CAITNSRGDYGYTF. As DNA, the CDR3 is TGTGCCATCACGAATTCCCGGGGGGACTATGGCTACACCTTC. The chain carries TRBV10-3 and TRBJ1-2, with D possibly TRBD1 on 5 matching bases. The ends were cut back, 7 bases at V and 3 bases at J, with 15 bases in the middle. CDR3 length equals 14 residues. CDR1 and CDR2 from the germline V gene are ENHRY and SYGVKD.

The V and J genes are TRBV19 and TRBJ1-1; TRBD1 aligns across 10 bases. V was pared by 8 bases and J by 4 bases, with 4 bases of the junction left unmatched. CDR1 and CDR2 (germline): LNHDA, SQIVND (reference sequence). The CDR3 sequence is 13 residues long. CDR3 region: CASGRDRGTEAFF. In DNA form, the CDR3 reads TGTGCCAGTGGACGGGACAGGGGCACTGAAGCTTTCTTT. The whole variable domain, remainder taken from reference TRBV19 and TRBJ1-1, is DGGITQSPKYLFRKEGQNVTLSCEQNLNHDAMYWYRQDPGQGLRLIYYSQIVNDFQKGDIAEGYSVSREKKESFPLTVTSAQKNPTAFYLCASGRDRGTEAFFGQGTRLTVV.

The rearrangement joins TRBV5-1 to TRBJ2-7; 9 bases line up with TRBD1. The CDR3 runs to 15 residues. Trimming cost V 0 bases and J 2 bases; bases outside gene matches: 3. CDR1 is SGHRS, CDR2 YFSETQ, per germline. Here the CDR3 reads CASSLGQGGPYEQYF. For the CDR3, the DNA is TGCGCCAGCAGCTTGGGACAGGGGGGACCCTACGAGCAGTACTTC. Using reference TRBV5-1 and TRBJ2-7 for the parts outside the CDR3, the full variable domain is KAGVTQTPRYLIKTRGQQVTLSCSPISGHRSVSWYQQTPGQGLQFLFEYFSETQRNKGNFPGRFSGRQFSNSRSEMNVSTLELGDSALYLCASSLGQGGPYEQYFGPGTRLTVT.

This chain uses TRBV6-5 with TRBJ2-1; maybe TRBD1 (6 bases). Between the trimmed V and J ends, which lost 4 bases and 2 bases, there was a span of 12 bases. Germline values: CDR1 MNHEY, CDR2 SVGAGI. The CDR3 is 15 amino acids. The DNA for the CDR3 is TGTGCCAGCAGTTTCCGCCGGGACACCTACAATGAGCAGTTCTTC. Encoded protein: CASSFRRDTYNEQFF.

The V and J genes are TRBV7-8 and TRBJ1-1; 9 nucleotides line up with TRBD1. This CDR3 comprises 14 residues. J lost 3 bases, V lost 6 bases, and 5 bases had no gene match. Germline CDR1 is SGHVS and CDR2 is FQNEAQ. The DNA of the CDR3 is TGTGCCAGCAGAGTGGACAGGGGCGACACTGAAGCTTTCTTT. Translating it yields CASRVDRGDTEAFF.

CDR3 nucleotides: TGCGCCAGCAGCCTAGACTCTAGCCGTAACAATGAGCAGTTCTTC. Protein sequence: CASSLDSSRNNEQFF. V usage is TRBV5-1 and J usage is TRBJ2-1, with D maybe TRBD2 (5 bases). The germline gives CDR1 SGHRS, CDR2 YFSETQ. Trimming took 4 bases from V and 5 from J, leaving 16 bases between them. There are 15 residues in the CDR3. Full variable domain (remainder filled in from reference TRBV5-1 and TRBJ2-1): KAGVTQTPRYLIKTRGQQVTLSCSPISGHRSVSWYQQTPGQGLQFLFEYFSETQRNKGNFPGRFSGRQFSNSRSEMNVSTLELGDSALYLCASSLDSSRNNEQFFGPGTRLTVL.

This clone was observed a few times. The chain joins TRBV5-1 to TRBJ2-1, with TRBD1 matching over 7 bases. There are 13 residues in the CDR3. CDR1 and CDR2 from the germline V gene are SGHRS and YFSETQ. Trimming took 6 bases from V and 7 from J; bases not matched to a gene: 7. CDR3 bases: TGCGCCAGCACCCAAACAGGGGCGAATGAGCAGTTCTTC. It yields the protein CASTQTGANEQFF.

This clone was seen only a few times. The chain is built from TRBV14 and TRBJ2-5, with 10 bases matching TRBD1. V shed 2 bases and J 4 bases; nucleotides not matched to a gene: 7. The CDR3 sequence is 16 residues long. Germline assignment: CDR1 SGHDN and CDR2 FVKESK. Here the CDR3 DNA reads TGTGCCAGCAGCCAACGGGACAGGGGACAACGAGAGACCCAGTACTTC. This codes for CASSQRDRGQRETQYF.

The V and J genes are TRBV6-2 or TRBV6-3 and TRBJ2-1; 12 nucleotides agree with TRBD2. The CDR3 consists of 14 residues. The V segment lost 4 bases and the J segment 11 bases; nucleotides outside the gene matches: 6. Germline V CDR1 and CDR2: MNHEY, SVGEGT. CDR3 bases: TGTGCCAGCAGTTCTAGCGGGAGGGTTCAGAAGCAGTTCTTC. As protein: CASSSSGRVQKQFF.

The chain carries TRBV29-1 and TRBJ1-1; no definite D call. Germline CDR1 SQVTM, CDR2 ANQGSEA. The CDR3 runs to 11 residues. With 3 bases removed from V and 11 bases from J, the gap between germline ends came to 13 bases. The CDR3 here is CSVDKGGRAFF. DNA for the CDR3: TGCAGCGTTGATAAAGGTGGGAGGGCTTTCTTT.